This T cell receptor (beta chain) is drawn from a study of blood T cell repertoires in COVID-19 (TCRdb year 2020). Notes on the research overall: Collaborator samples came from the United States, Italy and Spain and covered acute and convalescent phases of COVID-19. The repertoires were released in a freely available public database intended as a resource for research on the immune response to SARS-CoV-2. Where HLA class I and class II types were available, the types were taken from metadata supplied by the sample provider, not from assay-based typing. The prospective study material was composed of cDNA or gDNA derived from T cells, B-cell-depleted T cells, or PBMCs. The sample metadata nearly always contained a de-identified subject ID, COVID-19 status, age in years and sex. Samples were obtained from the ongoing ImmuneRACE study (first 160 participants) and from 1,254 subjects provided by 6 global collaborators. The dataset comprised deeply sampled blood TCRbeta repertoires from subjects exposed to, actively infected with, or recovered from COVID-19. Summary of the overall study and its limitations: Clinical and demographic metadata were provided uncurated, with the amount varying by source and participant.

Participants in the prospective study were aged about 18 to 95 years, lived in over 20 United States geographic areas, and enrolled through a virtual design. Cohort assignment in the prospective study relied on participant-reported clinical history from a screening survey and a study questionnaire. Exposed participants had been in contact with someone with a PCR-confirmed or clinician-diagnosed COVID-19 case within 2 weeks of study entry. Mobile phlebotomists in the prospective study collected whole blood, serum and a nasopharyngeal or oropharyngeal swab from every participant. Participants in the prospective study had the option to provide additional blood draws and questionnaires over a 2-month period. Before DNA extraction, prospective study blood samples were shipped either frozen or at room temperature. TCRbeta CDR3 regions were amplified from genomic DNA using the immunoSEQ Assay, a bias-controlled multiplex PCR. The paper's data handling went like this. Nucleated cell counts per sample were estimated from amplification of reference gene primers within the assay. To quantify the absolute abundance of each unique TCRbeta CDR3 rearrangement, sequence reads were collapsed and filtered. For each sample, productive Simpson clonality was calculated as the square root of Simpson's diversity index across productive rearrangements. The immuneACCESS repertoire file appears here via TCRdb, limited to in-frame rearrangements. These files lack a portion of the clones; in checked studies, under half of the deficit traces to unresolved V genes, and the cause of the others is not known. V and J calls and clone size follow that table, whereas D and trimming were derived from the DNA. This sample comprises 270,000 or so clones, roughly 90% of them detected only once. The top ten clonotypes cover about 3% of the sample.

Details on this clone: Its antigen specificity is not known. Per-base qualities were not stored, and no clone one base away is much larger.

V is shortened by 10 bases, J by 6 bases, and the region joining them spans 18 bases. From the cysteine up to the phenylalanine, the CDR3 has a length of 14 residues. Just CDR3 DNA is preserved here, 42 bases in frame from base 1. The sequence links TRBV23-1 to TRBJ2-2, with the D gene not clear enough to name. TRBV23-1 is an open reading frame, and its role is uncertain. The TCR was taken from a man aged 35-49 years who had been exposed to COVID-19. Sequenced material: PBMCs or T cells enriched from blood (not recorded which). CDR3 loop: CATHSSWAAGELFF. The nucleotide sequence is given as TGCGCCACCCATAGTTCGTGGGCCGCCGGGGAGCTGTTTTTT.